The 7 T cell receptor beta chains given below trace back to one sample, sequenced in a study of blood T cells in healthy people across ages. Primed by a sample-barcoded 5' primer and a J-beta primer mix, a second PCR proceeded for roughly 7 to 12 cycles. MiXCR was run by TCRdb on the 5' RACE reads, yielding one entry per CDR3 protein. The sample consists of 750,000 or so distinct CDR3 sequences, roughly 25% of them appearing once. The sample was also reused in another study, on T cells of mothers and their children.

Sequenced: blood. All receptors come from a boy younger than 18 in good health.

The rearrangement uses TRBV20-1 and TRBJ2-5; a weak D match, TRBD1 (7 bases). Germline CDR1 is DFQATT and CDR2 is SNEGSKA (reference sequence). V was cut by 6 bases and J by 5 bases, with 19 bases left in between. The CDR3 extends over 14 amino acids. As DNA, the CDR3 is TGCAGTGCGCCATCGACTAGAGGGGGCGAGACCCAGTACTTC. This translates into CSAPSTRGGETQYF.

This clonotype was found a few times. The rearrangement links TRBV27 to TRBJ1-6; the D gene is possibly TRBD1 (6 bases). Between the trimmed V and J ends, which lost 1 base and 9 bases, there was a span of 10 bases. Germline assignment: CDR1 MNHEY and CDR2 SMNVEV (reference sequence). The CDR3 runs to 14 residues. CDR3 DNA: TGTGCCAGCAGTTTATTGGGGGGGCCTTCACCCCTCCACTTT. Translated: CASSLLGGPSPLHF.

This clonotype was counted once. This rearrangement joins TRBV3-1 to TRBJ2-1; 7 bases are a match to TRBD2. Matching the DNA end better, TRBJ2-5 makes the J call doubtful. There are 15 residues in the CDR3. Looked up from germline, CDR1 is LGHDT and CDR2 is YNNKEL (reference sequence). The CDR3 sequence is CASSRRGGLQETQYF. The DNA of the CDR3 is TGTGCCAGCAGCCGCCGCGGGGGACTCCAAGAGACCCAGTACTTC.

A few counts support this clonotype. The chain carries TRBV20-1 and TRBJ1-4; D call uncertain. V lost 6 bases and J 6 bases, leaving 14 bases between the germline ends. In germline, CDR1 is DFQATT, CDR2 SNEGSKA (reference sequence). CDR3 length: 13 residues. CDR3: CSARPPVDEKLFF. The CDR3 region has the DNA TGCAGTGCCAGACCTCCTGTCGATGAAAAACTGTTTTTT.

The chain uses TRBV5-1 and TRBJ2-3; D tentatively fits TRBD1 or TRBD2 (5 bases each). The CDR3 sequence is 15 residues long. V lost 4 bases and J lost 0, with 12 bases in between. CDR1 SGHRS and CDR2 YFSETQ come from the germline V gene. The CDR3 region is CASSKRRDSTDTQYF. DNA of the CDR3: TGCGCCAGCAGCAAGCGAAGGGACAGCACAGATACGCAGTATTTT.

This clonotype was counted a few times. CDR3 amino acids: CASGFLYSSQTANEKLFF. The CDR3 DNA is TGTGCTAGTGGTTTCTTGTACTCGTCCCAGACGGCTAATGAAAAACTGTTTTTT. The gene calls are TRBV12-5 and TRBJ1-4, with D uncertain. This CDR3 has 18 residues. Germline-derived CDR1 and CDR2 are LGHNT and FRNRAP. Trimming took 3 bases from V and 3 from J, leaving 20 bases between them.

The chain carries TRBV7-3 and TRBJ1-3; tentative D call: TRBD1 (6 bases). Germline lookup yields CDR1 SGHTA and CDR2 FQGTGA. The CDR3 sequence is 15 residues long. V was shortened by 4 bases and J by 8 bases, with 18 bases between the two germline ends. CDR3 coding DNA: TGTGCCAGCAGCTCAAAAGGCCAGGGGAGGTACACCATATATTTT. This sequence encodes CASSSKGQGRYTIYF.